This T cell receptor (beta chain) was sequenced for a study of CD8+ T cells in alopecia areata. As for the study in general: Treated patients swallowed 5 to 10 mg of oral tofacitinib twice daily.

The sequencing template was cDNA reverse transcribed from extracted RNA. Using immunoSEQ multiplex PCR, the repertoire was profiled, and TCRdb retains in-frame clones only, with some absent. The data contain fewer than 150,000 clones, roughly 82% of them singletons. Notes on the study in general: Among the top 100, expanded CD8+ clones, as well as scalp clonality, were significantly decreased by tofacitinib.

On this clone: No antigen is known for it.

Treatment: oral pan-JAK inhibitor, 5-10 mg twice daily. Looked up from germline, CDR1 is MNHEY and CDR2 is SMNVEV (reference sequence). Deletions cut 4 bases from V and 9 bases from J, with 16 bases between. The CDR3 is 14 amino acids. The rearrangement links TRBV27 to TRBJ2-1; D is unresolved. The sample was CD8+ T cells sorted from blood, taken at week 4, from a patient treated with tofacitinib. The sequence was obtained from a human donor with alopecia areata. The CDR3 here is CASSYSAGSSEQFF. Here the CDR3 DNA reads TGTGCCAGCAGTTACTCCGCCGGGTCGAGTGAGCAGTTCTTC.